This T cell receptor (beta chain) was sequenced during a study of response to subunit inactivated influenza vaccine. The CDR3 contains 16 residues. Trimming took 5 bases from V and 3 from J, leaving 20 bases between them. Germline CDR1 is SEHNR and CDR2 is FQNEAQ (reference sequence). TCRdb recomputed calls from the RT-PCR reads with MiXCR, one row per CDR3 protein. Of roughly 540,000 distinct CDR3 sequences listed, 20% to 25% are singletons. This sample also belongs to another study, concerning T cells expressing NK-cell markers. In that study: With UMIs, 5'RACE template switching was used to make TCR beta cDNA. HCMV specificity of the expanded NKG2C+ T cell clones stayed unclear.

This TCR came from a man aged 50 to 60 who received an inactivated influenza vaccine. Source: CD4+ T cells sorted from PBMCs, taken less than 13 days after vaccination. V is TRBV7-9 and J is TRBJ2-7, with unresolved D. The CDR3, as DNA: TGTGCCAGCAGCCCCCGACTCAAGAGTGGTCGCTACGAGCAGTACTTC. It is translated as CASSPRLKSGRYEQYF.